This T cell receptor (beta chain) was sequenced for a study of response to subunit inactivated influenza vaccine. This CDR3 spans 16 amino acids. The V and J ends lost 5 bases and 0 bases respectively, with 14 bases between them. Germline-derived CDR1 and CDR2 are MNHNS and SASEGT. Notes on this clonotype: Its cognate antigen is unknown.

TCRdb re-analysed the RT-PCR reads in MiXCR, keeping a single row per CDR3 protein. The data hold hundreds of thousands of distinct CDR3 sequences, with 15% to 19% observed a single time. Study-wide points: There was a suggestion from the authors that each seasonal influenza vaccination recruits few new T cells.

The starting material was PBMCs from blood, obtained about 13 days after vaccination. V and J are TRBV6-1 and TRBJ2-1; a possible D gene is TRBD2 (6 bases). This sequence originates from a man aged 50 or older who received an inactivated influenza vaccine. The CDR3, as DNA: TGTGCCAGCAGTCAGGCTTTTAGCGGCTCCTACAATGAGCAGTTCTTC. Its protein product is CASSQAFSGSYNEQFF.